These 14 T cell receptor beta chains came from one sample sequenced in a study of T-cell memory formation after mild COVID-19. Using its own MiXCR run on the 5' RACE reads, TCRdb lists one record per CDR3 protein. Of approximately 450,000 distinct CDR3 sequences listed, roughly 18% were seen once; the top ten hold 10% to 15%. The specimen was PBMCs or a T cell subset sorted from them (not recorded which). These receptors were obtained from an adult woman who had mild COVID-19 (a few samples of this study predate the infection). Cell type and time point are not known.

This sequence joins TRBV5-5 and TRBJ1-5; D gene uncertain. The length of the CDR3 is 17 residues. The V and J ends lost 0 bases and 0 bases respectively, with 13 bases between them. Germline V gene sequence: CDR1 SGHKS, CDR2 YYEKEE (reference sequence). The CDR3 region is CASSLGWSGYSNQPQHF. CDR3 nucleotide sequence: TGTGCCAGCAGCTTGGGATGGAGTGGTTATAGCAATCAGCCCCAGCATTTT.

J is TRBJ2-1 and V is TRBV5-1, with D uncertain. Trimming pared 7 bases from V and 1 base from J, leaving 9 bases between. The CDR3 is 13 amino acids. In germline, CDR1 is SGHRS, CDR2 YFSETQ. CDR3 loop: CASRLQSYNEQFF. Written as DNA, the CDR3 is TGCGCCAGCCGTCTGCAGTCCTACAATGAGCAGTTCTTC.

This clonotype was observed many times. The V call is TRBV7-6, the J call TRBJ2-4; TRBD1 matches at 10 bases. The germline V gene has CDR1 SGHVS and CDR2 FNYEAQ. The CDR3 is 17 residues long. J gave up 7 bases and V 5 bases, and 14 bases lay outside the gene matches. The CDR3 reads CASSPSRPRDRGNIQYF. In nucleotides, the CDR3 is TGTGCCAGCAGCCCCAGCAGGCCCCGGGACAGGGGTAACATTCAGTACTTC.

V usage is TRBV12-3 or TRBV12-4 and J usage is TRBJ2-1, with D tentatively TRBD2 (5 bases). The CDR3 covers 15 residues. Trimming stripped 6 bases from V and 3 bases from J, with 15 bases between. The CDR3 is CASRPAVFGYNEQFF. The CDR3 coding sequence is TGTGCCAGCAGACCAGCGGTTTTCGGCTACAATGAGCAGTTCTTC.

CDR3 sequence (DNA): TGTGCCAGCAGTCGTACCAGTCTTTCGGACAGAAAGATACCGCGAGGCTACACCTTC. It encodes CASSRTSLSDRKIPRGYTF. The chain joins TRBV12-3 or TRBV12-4 to TRBJ1-2; possibly TRBD1 for D (6 bases). Trimming removed 5 bases at V and 8 bases at J, with 33 bases between. The CDR3 contains 19 residues.

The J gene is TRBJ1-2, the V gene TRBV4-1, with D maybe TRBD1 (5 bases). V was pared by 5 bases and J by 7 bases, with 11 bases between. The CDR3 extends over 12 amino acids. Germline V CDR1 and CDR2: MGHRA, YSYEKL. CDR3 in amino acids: CASSSWGGGYTF. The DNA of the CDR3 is TGCGCCAGCAGCTCCTGGGGCGGTGGCTACACCTTC.

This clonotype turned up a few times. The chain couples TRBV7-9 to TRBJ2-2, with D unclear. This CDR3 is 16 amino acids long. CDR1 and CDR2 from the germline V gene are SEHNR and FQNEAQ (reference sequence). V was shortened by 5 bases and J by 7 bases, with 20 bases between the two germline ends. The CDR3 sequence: CASSEARVWSSGELFF. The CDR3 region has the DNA TGTGCCAGCAGCGAAGCACGGGTTTGGAGCAGCGGGGAGCTGTTTTTT. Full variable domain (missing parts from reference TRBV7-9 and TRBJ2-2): DTGVSQNPRHKITKRGQNVTFRCDPISEHNRLYWYRQTLGQGPEFLTYFQNEAQLEKSRLLSDRFSAERPKGSFSTLEIQRTEQGDSAMYLCASSEARVWSSGELFFGEGSRLTVL.

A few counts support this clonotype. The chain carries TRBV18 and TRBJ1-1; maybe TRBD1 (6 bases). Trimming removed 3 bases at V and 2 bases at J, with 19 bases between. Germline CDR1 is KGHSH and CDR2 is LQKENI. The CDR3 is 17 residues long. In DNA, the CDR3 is TGTGCCAGCTCACCTACAGGAGGGGGGAAAGGAAACACTGAAGCTTTCTTT. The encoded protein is CASSPTGGGKGNTEAFF.

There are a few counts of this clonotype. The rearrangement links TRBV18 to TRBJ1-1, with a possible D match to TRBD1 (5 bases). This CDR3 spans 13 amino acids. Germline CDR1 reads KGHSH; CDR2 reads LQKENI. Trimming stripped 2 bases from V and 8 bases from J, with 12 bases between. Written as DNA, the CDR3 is TGTGCCAGCTCACCAGACCGACAGACAGAAGCTTTCTTT. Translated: CASSPDRQTEAFF.

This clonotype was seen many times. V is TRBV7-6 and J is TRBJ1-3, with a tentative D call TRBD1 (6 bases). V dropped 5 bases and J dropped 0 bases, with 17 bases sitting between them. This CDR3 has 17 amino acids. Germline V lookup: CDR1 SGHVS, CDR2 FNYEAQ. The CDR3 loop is CASSHPGTTSSGNTIYF. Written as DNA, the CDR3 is TGTGCCAGCAGCCACCCCGGGACAACTAGCTCTGGAAACACCATATATTTT.

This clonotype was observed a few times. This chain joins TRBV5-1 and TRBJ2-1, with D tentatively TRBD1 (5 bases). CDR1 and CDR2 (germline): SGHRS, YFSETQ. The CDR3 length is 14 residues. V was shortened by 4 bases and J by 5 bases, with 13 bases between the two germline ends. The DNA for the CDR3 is TGCGCCAGCAGCCCAGGACAAACCAACAATGAGCAGTTCTTC. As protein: CASSPGQTNNEQFF.

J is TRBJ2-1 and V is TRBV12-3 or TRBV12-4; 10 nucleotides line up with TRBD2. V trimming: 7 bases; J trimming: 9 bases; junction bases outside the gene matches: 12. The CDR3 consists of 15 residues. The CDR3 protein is CASILSGGAGSEQFF. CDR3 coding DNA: TGTGCCAGCATACTAAGCGGGGGGGCCGGGAGTGAGCAGTTCTTC.

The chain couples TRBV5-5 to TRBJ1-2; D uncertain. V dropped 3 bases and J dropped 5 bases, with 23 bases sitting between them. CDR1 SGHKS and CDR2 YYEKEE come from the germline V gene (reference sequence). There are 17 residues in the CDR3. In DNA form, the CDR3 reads TGTGCCAGCAGCTCCCTTGGGGAAGAGGGATGGGATTATGGCTACACCTTC. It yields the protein CASSSLGEEGWDYGYTF.

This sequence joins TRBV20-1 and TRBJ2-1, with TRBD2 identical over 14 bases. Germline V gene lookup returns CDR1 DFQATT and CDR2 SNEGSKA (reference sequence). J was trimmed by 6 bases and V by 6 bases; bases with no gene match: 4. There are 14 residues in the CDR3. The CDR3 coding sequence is TGCAGTGCCCTGACTAGCGGGAGGGGCAATGAGCAGTTCTTC. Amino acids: CSALTSGRGNEQFF.